The clone carrying this T cell receptor beta chain appeared many times. Its specificity is unknown. From the 5' RACE reads, TCRdb called clonotypes with MiXCR, one entry per CDR3 protein. The data contain fewer than 40,000 distinct CDR3 sequences, around 5.9% of them singletons. V gave up 5 bases and J gave up 8 bases, with 18 bases separating them. Per the germline V gene, CDR1 is SGHTA and CDR2 is FQGNSA. The length of the CDR3 is 14 residues. This sample was included in a study of neurological immune-mediated disorders. Study-wide results and caveats: HTLV-1-associated myelopathy displayed the greatest TCR clonal expansion, and multiple sclerosis exhibited the smallest, lower than that of healthy controls. None of the CDR3 amino acid sequences of expanded clones recurred across subjects, suggesting private repertoires in all groups.

For the sorted libraries, roughly 1.1 million CD4+ or CD8+ T cells were used. The chain has TRBV7-2 and TRBJ1-2; D is perhaps TRBD1 (5 bases). The clonotype comes from a woman aged 45-65 years in good health. Input material: CD4+ T cells from blood. The DNA for the CDR3 is TGTGCCAGCAGCCAAACCGGCAGGGTCGAGGGCTACACCTTC. Protein sequence: CASSQTGRVEGYTF. Variable domain in full (rest from reference TRBV7-2 and TRBJ1-2): GAGVSQSPSNKVTEKGKDVELRCDPISGHTALYWYRQSLGQGLEFLIYFQGNSAPDKSGLPSDRFSAERTGGSVSTLTIQRTQQEDSAVYLCASSQTGRVEGYTFGSGTRLTVV.